The entry that follows covers one T cell receptor beta chain sequence. Its antigen is not known. The junction shows a germline mismatch at one end, possibly a read error. Germline CDR1 reads SSHAT; CDR2 reads FNYEAQ (reference sequence). This CDR3 contains 13 residues. This table comes from immunoSEQ multiplex PCR, and its TCRdb copy is limited to in-frame clones, with some not included. The data show over 25,000 clones, around 73% seen once. These data come from a study of PD-1 blockade in classical Hodgkin lymphoma. Study findings and constraints: Whereas CD4+ TCR diversity had risen significantly by C4D1, CD8+ TCR diversity had not. Complete responders possessed baseline diversity comparable to newly diagnosed patients.

After autologous stem cell transplantation all patients relapsed, and prior brentuximab vedotin exposure differed between cohorts. This sequence was found in a human donor with classical Hodgkin lymphoma. The gene calls are TRBV7-7 and TRBJ2-3; TRBD1 is a possible D gene (5 bases). Sequenced material: peripheral blood mononuclear cells (PBMCs), taken before the second cycle of nivolumab. The CDR3 DNA sequence: TGTGCTAGCAGCTTACAGCAGGGAGATACGCAGTATTTT. Translating it yields CASSLQQGDTQYF.